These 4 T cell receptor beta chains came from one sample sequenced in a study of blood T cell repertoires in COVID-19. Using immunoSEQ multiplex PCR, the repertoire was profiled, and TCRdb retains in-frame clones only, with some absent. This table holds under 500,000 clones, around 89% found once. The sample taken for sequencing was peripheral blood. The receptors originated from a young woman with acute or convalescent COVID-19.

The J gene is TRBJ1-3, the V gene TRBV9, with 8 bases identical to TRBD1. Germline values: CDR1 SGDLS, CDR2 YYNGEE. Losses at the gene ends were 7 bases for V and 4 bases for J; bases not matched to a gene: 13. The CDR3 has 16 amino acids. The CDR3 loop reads CASRPAGGEQGNTIYF. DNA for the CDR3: TGTGCCAGCCGTCCCGCAGGGGGCGAACAAGGAAACACCATATATTTT. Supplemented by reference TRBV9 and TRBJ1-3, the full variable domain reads DSGVTQTPKHLITATGQRVTLRCSPRSGDLSVYWYQQSLDQGLQFLIQYYNGEERAKGNILERFSAQQFPDLHSELNLSSLELGDSALYFCASRPAGGEQGNTIYFGEGSWLTVV.

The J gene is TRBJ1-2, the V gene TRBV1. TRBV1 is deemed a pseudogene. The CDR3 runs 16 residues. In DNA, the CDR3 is TGCACCAGCAGCCATCTAGGTAGGAGGGCGGACTATGGCTACACCTTC. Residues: CTSSHLGRRADYGYTF.

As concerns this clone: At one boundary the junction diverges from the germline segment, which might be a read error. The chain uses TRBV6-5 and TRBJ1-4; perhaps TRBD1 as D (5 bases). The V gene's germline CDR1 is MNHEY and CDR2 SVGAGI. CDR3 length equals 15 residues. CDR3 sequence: CASSDSGGKGEKLFF. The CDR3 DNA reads TGTGCCAGCAGTGACTCCGGGGGAAAAGGTGAAAAACTGTTTTTT.

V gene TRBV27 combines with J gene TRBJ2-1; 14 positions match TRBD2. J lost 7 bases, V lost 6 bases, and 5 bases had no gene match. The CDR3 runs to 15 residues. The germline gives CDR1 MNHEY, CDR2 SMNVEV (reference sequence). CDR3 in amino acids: CASSRGTSGGNEQFF. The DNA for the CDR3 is TGTGCCAGCAGCCGAGGGACTAGCGGGGGTAATGAGCAGTTCTTC.